Listed here are 28 T cell receptor beta chains from one sample, sequenced in a study of blood T cells in healthy people across ages. A J-beta primer mix and a sample-barcoded 5' primer were used in a second PCR of roughly 6 to 12 cycles. One entry per CDR3 protein, called by TCRdb with MiXCR from the 5' RACE reads. The profile covers about 680,000 distinct CDR3 sequences, with around 48% appearing a single time and under 35% taken by the ten largest. Sequenced sample: blood. The origin of the receptors is a woman aged 55-69 years in good health.

This chain links TRBV15 with TRBJ2-4; D could derive from TRBD1 or TRBD2 (7 bases each). Germline V gene sequence: CDR1 LNHNV, CDR2 YYDKDF (reference sequence). The CDR3 runs to 17 residues. V was trimmed by 3 bases and J by 1 base, leaving 16 bases between them. The CDR3 spells CATSSTREGQAKNIQYF. For the CDR3, the DNA is TGTGCCACCAGCAGCACTAGGGAGGGACAGGCCAAAAACATTCAGTACTTC.

V is TRBV19 and J is TRBJ1-4; D is undetermined. This CDR3 has 15 amino acids. V gave up 6 bases and J gave up 8 bases, with 19 bases separating them. Germline V gene sequence: CDR1 LNHDA, CDR2 SQIVND (reference sequence). The CDR3 DNA follows: TGTGCCAGTAGCCGCCCCGGGAGGGAAGACGAAAAACTGTTTTTT. Amino acid sequence: CASSRPGREDEKLFF.

In its sample, this clonotype was seen a few times. This chain joins TRBV20-1 and TRBJ2-7; possibly TRBD1 for D (6 bases). The CDR3 extends over 12 amino acids. The germline V gene encodes CDR1 DFQATT and CDR2 SNEGSKA (reference sequence). V lost 4 bases and J lost 4, with 11 bases in between. CDR3 protein: CSATLQGYEQYF. The DNA of the CDR3 is TGCAGTGCTACATTACAGGGTTACGAGCAGTACTTC.

This chain joins TRBV7-8 and TRBJ2-5; 10 bases align to TRBD2. The length of the CDR3 is 19 residues. The junction had 13 bases not matched to a gene; V was cut back by 2 bases and J by 1 base. In germline, CDR1 is SGHVS, CDR2 FQNEAQ. CDR3: CASSLLPRVLAGAQETQYF. CDR3 sequence (DNA): TGTGCCAGCAGCTTACTTCCCCGGGTTCTAGCGGGAGCCCAAGAGACCCAGTACTTC.

CDR3 in amino acids: CASSLGVSYNEQYF. The CDR3 coding sequence is TGCGCCAGCAGCTTGGGGGTTTCCTACAATGAGCAGTACTTC. The chain joins TRBV5-1 to TRBJ2-1; D unresolved. The closer fit of TRBJ2-7 to the DNA end suggests the J call may be wrong. This CDR3 contains 14 residues. Germline-derived CDR1 and CDR2 are SGHRS and YFSETQ.

This chain joins TRBV10-3 and TRBJ2-7; 7 bases align to TRBD1. Germline CDR1 ENHRY, CDR2 SYGVKD. CDR3 length equals 13 residues. With V trimmed by 9 bases and J by 5 bases, 10 bases remained unmatched. CDR3 region: CAIAADRADEQYF. DNA for the CDR3: TGTGCCATTGCGGCCGACAGGGCGGACGAGCAGTACTTC.

The rearrangement links TRBV6-6 to TRBJ1-2; D possibly corresponds to TRBD1 (5 bases). This CDR3 contains 14 residues. Trimming cost V 7 bases and J 6 bases, with 18 bases left between them. The germline CDR1 and CDR2 sequences are MNHNY and SVGAGI (reference sequence). CDR3 nucleotides: TGTGCCAGCACCCTATTATCGGGGGAAGATGGCTACACCTTC. It codes for CASTLLSGEDGYTF.

This chain links TRBV20-1 with TRBJ1-2, with 9 bases matching TRBD1. V shed 5 bases and J 7 bases; nucleotides not matched to a gene: 11. This CDR3 comprises 14 residues. The germline V gene has CDR1 DFQATT and CDR2 SNEGSKA (reference sequence). The CDR3: CSASPARTGVGYTF. In nucleotides, the CDR3 is TGCAGTGCTTCTCCCGCCCGGACAGGGGTTGGCTACACCTTC.

The chain combines TRBV2 with TRBJ2-7; 11 bases are a match to TRBD1. Germline CDR1 SNHLY, CDR2 FYNNEI. V gave up 4 bases and J gave up 0 bases; unmatched junction bases: 5. The CDR3 is 16 amino acids. The CDR3 loop reads CASSAAGQGDSYEQYF. CDR3 DNA: TGTGCCAGCAGTGCCGCGGGACAGGGGGACTCCTACGAGCAGTACTTC.

The V call is TRBV10-3, the J call TRBJ1-1; TRBD1 might be the D (5 bases). The germline V gene has CDR1 ENHRY and CDR2 SYGVKD. The V end lost 1 base, the J end lost 1 base, and 10 bases lay between the germline ends. This CDR3 spans 15 amino acids. CDR3 in DNA: TGTGCCATCAGTGAGTTCCCAGGGCCGAACACTGAAGCTTTCTTT. Protein: CAISEFPGPNTEAFF.

The chain is built from TRBV5-1 and TRBJ2-4; either TRBD1 or TRBD2 may fit D (5 bases each). The end of the DNA fits TRBJ2-5 better, so the J call may be wrong. Germline assignment: CDR1 SGHRS and CDR2 YFSETQ. CDR3 length equals 14 residues. CDR3 sequence (DNA): TGCGCCAGCAGCCCGGGGCAAGTACAAGAGACCCAGTACTTC. This translates into CASSPGQVQETQYF.

In DNA, the CDR3 is TGCAGTGCTAGGGTTTTCACCTCCTACGAGCAGTACTTC. It yields the protein CSARVFTSYEQYF. The V and J genes are TRBV20-1 and TRBJ2-7; D is ambiguous. V was shortened by 3 bases and J by 0 bases, with 9 bases between the two germline ends. The CDR3 is 13 amino acids. The germline V gene encodes CDR1 DFQATT and CDR2 SNEGSKA (reference sequence).

The chain couples TRBV27 to TRBJ1-2, with a possible D match to TRBD1 (6 bases). The V and J ends lost 10 bases and 2 bases respectively, with 11 bases between them. This CDR3 region has 12 residues. The germline V gene encodes CDR1 MNHEY and CDR2 SMNVEV (reference sequence). The CDR3 DNA is TGTGCCACCAGGACAGTCAACTATGGCTACACCTTC. Its translation is CATRTVNYGYTF.

The genes are TRBV5-1 and TRBJ1-4; no reliable D call. CDR1 SGHRS and CDR2 YFSETQ come from the germline V gene. The CDR3 contains 15 residues. V lost 1 base and J 3 bases, leaving 10 bases between the germline ends. CDR3 sequence: CASSLTQAANEKLFF. The CDR3, as DNA: TGCGCCAGCAGCTTGACGCAGGCGGCTAATGAAAAACTGTTTTTT.

This clonotype was recorded only once. The rearrangement links TRBV6-6 to TRBJ1-1; 7 positions match TRBD1. The V segment lost 6 bases and the J segment 4 bases; nucleotides outside the gene matches: 5. The germline gives CDR1 MNHNY, CDR2 SVGAGI (reference sequence). The CDR3 runs to 13 residues. The CDR3 region is CASRYRGGTEAFF. In DNA form, the CDR3 reads TGTGCCAGCAGATACAGGGGAGGCACTGAAGCTTTCTTT.

V and J are TRBV9 and TRBJ1-4; 9 bases line up with TRBD1. Trimming took 3 bases from V and 8 from J; bases not matched to a gene: 8. CDR1 and CDR2 (germline): SGDLS, YYNGEE. The CDR3 runs 15 residues. In DNA, the CDR3 is TGTGCCAGCAGCGCATCGGGACAGGGTTACGAAAAACTGTTTTTT. Encoded protein: CASSASGQGYEKLFF.

V is TRBV29-1 and J is TRBJ1-2, with D uncertain. CDR1 is SQVTM, CDR2 ANQGSEA, per germline. The CDR3 loop spans 15 amino acids. Trimming took 0 bases from V and 8 from J, leaving 19 bases between them. The CDR3 DNA follows: TGCAGCGTTGAAGAGGATTCGGGCTATCTGAGAGGCTACACCTTC. This translates into CSVEEDSGYLRGYTF.

As for this clonotype: A much larger clone lies one base from this, so it may be a read error. V and J are TRBV6-2 or TRBV6-3 and TRBJ2-7, with unresolved D. Germline CDR1 and CDR2: MNHEY and SVGEGT. This CDR3 region has 11 residues. Trimming removed 7 bases at V and 3 bases at J, with 7 bases between. The CDR3 DNA sequence: TGTGCCAGCACCAACTTCTACGAGCAGTACTTC. Protein product: CASTNFYEQYF.

The chain couples TRBV7-2 to TRBJ2-1; D is undetermined. Trimming took off 5 bases at V and 6 bases at J, with 17 bases between the two ends. Germline V gives CDR1 SGHTA, CDR2 FQGNSA. The CDR3 consists of 15 residues. CDR3 amino acids: CASSPGGVRRNEQFF. In DNA, the CDR3 is TGTGCCAGCAGCCCAGGTGGGGTCCGTCGCAATGAGCAGTTCTTC.

The CDR3 DNA sequence: TGTGCCAGCAGCCAAAGGACAGGGACCAAGGACACTGAAGCTTTCTTT. Its translation is CASSQRTGTKDTEAFF. V gene TRBV3-1 combines with J gene TRBJ1-1; TRBD1 aligns across 8 bases. The germline gives CDR1 LGHDT, CDR2 YNNKEL (reference sequence). Trimming cost V 2 bases and J 3 bases; bases outside gene matches: 8. There are 16 residues in the CDR3.

The chain recombines TRBV20-1 with TRBJ2-1, with 8 bases lining up with TRBD2. J lost 12 bases, V lost 5 bases, and 18 bases had no gene match. The CDR3 loop spans 15 amino acids. Germline-derived CDR1 and CDR2 are DFQATT and SNEGSKA (reference sequence). The CDR3: CSAFGAGAKEYGQFF. The CDR3 coding sequence is TGCAGTGCTTTTGGAGCGGGAGCCAAGGAATACGGGCAGTTCTTC.

The rearrangement uses TRBV7-2 and TRBJ2-7, with 7 bases matching TRBD1. The CDR3 consists of 15 residues. The V segment lost 2 bases and the J segment 0 bases; nucleotides outside the gene matches: 4. The germline gives CDR1 SGHTA, CDR2 FQGNSA. In nucleotides, the CDR3 is TGTGCCAGCAGCTTATCGGACAGGTCCTCCTACGAGCAGTACTTC. Translating it yields CASSLSDRSSYEQYF.

The V call is TRBV6-2 or TRBV6-3, the J call TRBJ2-7, with a possible D match to TRBD2 (5 bases). Trimming stripped 7 bases from V and 1 base from J, with 14 bases between. The CDR3 consists of 14 residues. The germline V gene has CDR1 MNHEY and CDR2 SVGEGT. The DNA of the CDR3 is TGTGCCAGCACCGGGAACCCCCCATCCTACGAGCAGTACTTC. Translated, it gives CASTGNPPSYEQYF.

In this sample, this clonotype turned up many times. This chain uses TRBV6-6 with TRBJ2-1; D remains ambiguous. The CDR3 length is 13 residues. Germline assignment: CDR1 MNHNY and CDR2 SVGAGI (reference sequence). The V gene lost 6 bases and the J gene lost 4 bases, with 10 bases spanning the gap. The CDR3 region is CASSSDRYNEQFF. Here the CDR3 DNA reads TGTGCCAGCAGCTCGGACCGGTACAATGAGCAGTTCTTC.

The chain has TRBV28 and TRBJ2-7; 9 bases map to TRBD1. Germline loops: CDR1 MDHEN, CDR2 SYDVKM. This CDR3 contains 18 residues. With 5 bases clipped from V and 0 bases from J, the junction kept 14 bases outside the gene matches. The CDR3 loop reads CASSHGDRVIFSSYEQYF. The CDR3 DNA follows: TGTGCCAGCAGTCACGGGGACAGGGTAATATTTAGCTCCTACGAGCAGTACTTC. Full variable domain (rest looked up from reference TRBV28 and TRBJ2-7): DVKVTQSSRYLVKRTGEKVFLECVQDMDHENMFWYRQDPGLGLRLIYFSYDVKMKEKGDIPEGYSVSREKKERFSLILESASTNQTSMYLCASSHGDRVIFSSYEQYFGPGTRLTVT.

This clonotype has only one observation. The CDR3 here is CASSGGEGGRGYTF. In DNA form, the CDR3 reads TGCGCCAGCAGCGGCGGCGAGGGAGGGAGAGGCTACACCTTC. The chain carries TRBV5-1 and TRBJ1-2, with D hard to call. Between the trimmed V and J ends, which lost 4 bases and 8 bases, there was a span of 18 bases. This CDR3 has 14 amino acids. Germline CDR1 reads SGHRS; CDR2 reads YFSETQ.

This chain links TRBV7-2 with TRBJ2-7; 13 bases are a match to TRBD2. Losses at the gene ends were 5 bases for V and 4 bases for J; bases not matched to a gene: 17. This CDR3 is built from 19 residues. Germline CDR1 SGHTA, CDR2 FQGNSA. CDR3: CASSQTGRLPGLAGYEQYF. The CDR3 DNA reads as TGTGCCAGCAGCCAAACTGGTAGGCTTCCGGGACTAGCGGGATACGAGCAGTACTTC.

The chain uses TRBV11-2 and TRBJ2-1, with 11 bases lining up with TRBD2. The ends lost 6 bases at V and 4 bases at J; junction bases unmatched: 20. Germline CDR1 reads SGHAT; CDR2 reads FQNNGV. The CDR3 is 20 amino acids. The CDR3 DNA reads as TGTGCCAGCAGAGCTTCCGAGACTAGCGGGGCTGTGGGCACTTACAATGAGCAGTTCTTC. Translated: CASRASETSGAVGTYNEQFF. Full variable domain (outside the CDR3, taken from reference TRBV11-2 and TRBJ2-1): EAGVAQSPRYKIIEKRQSVAFWCNPISGHATLYWYQQILGQGPKLLIQFQNNGVVDDSQLPKDRFSAERLKGVDSTLKIQPAKLEDSAVYLCASRASETSGAVGTYNEQFFGPGTRLTVL.